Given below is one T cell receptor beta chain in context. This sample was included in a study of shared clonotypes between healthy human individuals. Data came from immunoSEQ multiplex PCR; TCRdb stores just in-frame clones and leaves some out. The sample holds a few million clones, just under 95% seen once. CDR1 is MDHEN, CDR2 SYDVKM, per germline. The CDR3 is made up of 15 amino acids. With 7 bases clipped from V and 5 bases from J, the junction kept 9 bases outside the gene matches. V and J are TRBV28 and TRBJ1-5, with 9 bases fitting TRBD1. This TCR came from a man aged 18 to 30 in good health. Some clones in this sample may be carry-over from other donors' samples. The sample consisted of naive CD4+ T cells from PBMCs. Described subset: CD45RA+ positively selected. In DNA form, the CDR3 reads TGTGCCAGCAAGCTCCGGGACAGGGACTATCAGCCCCAGCATTTT. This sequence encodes CASKLRDRDYQPQHF.